Presented here are 19 T cell receptor beta chains from one specimen sequenced in a study of cytomegalovirus exposure and HLA in healthy donors. PCR involved 60 Vbeta and 13 Jbeta primers. Data came from immunoSEQ multiplex PCR; TCRdb stores just in-frame clones and leaves some out. Among roughly 100,000 clones listed, about 80% were seen once. Sequenced: PBMCs. These receptors all come from a young woman in good health and CMV-seropositive.

The rearrangement joins TRBV4-1 to TRBJ2-1; 8 nucleotides agree with TRBD2. Germline lookup yields CDR1 MGHRA and CDR2 YSYEKL. The J segment lost 5 bases and the V segment lost 0 bases, leaving 0 bases of the junction unmatched. The CDR3 loop spans 14 amino acids. CDR3 sequence (DNA): TGCGCCAGCAGCCAAGAACTAGCGGACAATGAGCAGTTCTTC. Its translation is CASSQELADNEQFF.

The V call is TRBV2, the J call TRBJ2-1; 7 bases map to TRBD2. From germline, CDR1 is SNHLY and CDR2 FYNNEI. CDR3 length: 15 amino acids. Trimming took 3 bases from V and 0 from J; bases not matched to a gene: 2. CDR3 in amino acids: CASSDGGSSYNEQFF. In DNA, the CDR3 is TGTGCCAGCAGTGATGGCGGGAGCTCCTACAATGAGCAGTTCTTC. The full variable domain, completed using reference TRBV2 and TRBJ2-1, is EPEVTQTPSHQVTQMGQEVILRCVPISNHLYFYWYRQILGQKVEFLVSFYNNEISEKSEIFDDQFSVERPDGSNFTLKIRSTKLEDSAMYFCASSDGGSSYNEQFFGPGTRLTVL.

Only one count was recorded for this clone. The chain links TRBV7-8 to TRBJ2-7; 7 bases are a match to TRBD2. The V segment lost 5 bases and the J segment 0 bases; nucleotides outside the gene matches: 7. CDR3 size: 15 residues. Germline V lookup: CDR1 SGHVS, CDR2 FQNEAQ. The CDR3 region has the DNA TGTGCCAGCAGCCTACACCCTAGCGGCTCCTACGAGCAGTACTTC. Protein: CASSLHPSGSYEQYF.

The chain couples TRBV30 to TRBJ1-6; D may be TRBD1 (6 bases). V lost 5 bases and J 10 bases, leaving 15 bases between the germline ends. The CDR3 runs 13 residues. Germline CDR1 reads GTSNPN; CDR2 reads SVGIG (reference sequence). The CDR3 spells CAWQGFLGSPLHF. Here the CDR3 DNA reads TGTGCCTGGCAGGGGTTTCTTGGATCACCCCTCCACTTT. The full variable domain, with the rest looked up from reference TRBV30 and TRBJ1-6, is SQTIHQWPATLVQPVGSPLSLECTVEGTSNPNLYWYRQAAGRGLQLLFYSVGIGQISSEVPQNLSASRPQDRQFILSSKKLLLSDSGFYLCAWQGFLGSPLHFGNGTRLTVT.

The rearrangement joins TRBV10-3 to TRBJ2-7; 11 bases line up with TRBD2. The ends lost 5 bases at V and 2 bases at J; junction bases unmatched: 2. Germline V lookup: CDR1 ENHRY, CDR2 SYGVKD. CDR3 length: 14 residues. The CDR3 coding sequence is TGTGCCATCAGTCGACTAGCGGGGACCTACGAGCAGTACTTC. Translation gives CAISRLAGTYEQYF.

This clone was picked up a small number of times. The gene calls are TRBV11-2 and TRBJ2-2; maybe TRBD2 (6 bases). Germline V gene sequence: CDR1 SGHAT, CDR2 FQNNGV. Trimming stripped 3 bases from V and 4 bases from J, with 12 bases between. This CDR3 has 15 amino acids. CDR3 region: CASSLGLSPTGELFF. CDR3 bases: TGTGCCAGCAGCTTGGGACTGTCCCCCACCGGGGAGCTGTTTTTT. The complete variable domain, with remaining parts taken from reference TRBV11-2 and TRBJ2-2, reads EAGVAQSPRYKIIEKRQSVAFWCNPISGHATLYWYQQILGQGPKLLIQFQNNGVVDDSQLPKDRFSAERLKGVDSTLKIQPAKLEDSAVYLCASSLGLSPTGELFFGEGSRLTVL.

This chain links TRBV15 with TRBJ2-2; D gene uncertain. The germline V and J ends were trimmed by 1 base and 8 bases, with 11 bases remaining between them. The germline V gene encodes CDR1 LNHNV and CDR2 YYDKDF (reference sequence). The CDR3 is 14 amino acids. Here the CDR3 reads CATSRASKTGELFF. Written as DNA, the CDR3 is TGTGCCACCAGCAGAGCCAGCAAGACTGGGGAGCTGTTTTTT.

This clone was counted between two and nine times. A junction end diverges from the germline sequence, so it may reflect a read error. This chain joins TRBV7-9 and TRBJ1-1; 7 positions match TRBD1. CDR3 length: 10 residues. Germline CDR1 is SEHNR and CDR2 is FQNEAQ (reference sequence). CDR3 DNA: TGTGCCAGCAGCCCCAGACAGGGACTCTTT. Its translation is CASSPRQGLF.

The gene calls are TRBV5-6 and TRBJ2-7; D may be TRBD2 (5 bases). The CDR3 length is 12 residues. Germline CDR1 SGHDT, CDR2 YYEEEE. V dropped 3 bases and J dropped 6 bases, with 10 bases sitting between them. CDR3 region: CASSSRGPEQYF. The CDR3 coding sequence is TGTGCCAGCAGCTCACGGGGTCCCGAGCAGTACTTC.

J is TRBJ1-3 and V is TRBV14, with no clear D. The germline CDR1 and CDR2 sequences are SGHDN and FVKESK. The CDR3 is 14 residues long. V lost 4 bases and J lost 0, with 7 bases in between. CDR3 residues: CASSRHFSGNTIYF. CDR3 DNA: TGTGCCAGCAGCCGGCATTTCTCTGGAAACACCATATATTTT. Supplemented by reference TRBV14 and TRBJ1-3, the full variable domain reads EAGVTQFPSHSVIEKGQTVTLRCDPISGHDNLYWYRRVMGKEIKFLLHFVKESKQDESGMPNNRFLAERTGGTYSTLKVQPAELEDSGVYFCASSRHFSGNTIYFGEGSWLTVV.

V usage is TRBV7-9 and J usage is TRBJ1-2; 11 nucleotides line up with TRBD1. CDR1 and CDR2 (germline): SEHNR, FQNEAQ (reference sequence). This CDR3 spans 15 amino acids. V was pared by 4 bases and J by 7 bases, with 8 bases of the junction left unmatched. CDR3: CASSSTGQGAGGYTF. DNA for the CDR3: TGTGCCAGCAGCTCCACAGGACAGGGGGCGGGTGGCTACACCTTC.

The chain recombines TRBV11-2 with TRBJ2-7, with 8 bases aligning to TRBD1. V shed 6 bases, J shed 1 base, and the junction held 8 bases outside the gene matches. The CDR3 has 15 residues. The germline CDR1 and CDR2 sequences are SGHAT and FQNNGV. CDR3 residues: CASRRGTGISYEQYF. DNA for the CDR3: TGTGCCAGCAGGCGAGGGACAGGCATTTCCTACGAGCAGTACTTC.

This chain joins TRBV9 and TRBJ1-2, with a tentative D call TRBD1 (6 bases). V lost 3 bases, J lost 4 bases, and 13 bases lay in between. The CDR3 has 14 amino acids. From germline, CDR1 is SGDLS and CDR2 YYNGEE. The CDR3 coding sequence is TGTGCCAGCAGCGAGACGGTGACAGGCTATGGCTACACCTTC. It is translated as CASSETVTGYGYTF.

This chain uses TRBV19 with TRBJ1-5, with 7 bases fitting TRBD1. There are 14 residues in the CDR3. Germline loops: CDR1 LNHDA, CDR2 SQIVND (reference sequence). The V gene end was trimmed by 7 bases and the J gene end by 0 bases; junction bases not matched to a gene: 3. The CDR3 coding sequence is TGTGCCAGTATGACAGGGAGTAGCAATCAGCCCCAGCATTTT. Translating gives CASMTGSSNQPQHF.

V gene TRBV30 combines with J gene TRBJ1-5, with 9 positions matching TRBD1. Trimming at V came to 1 base and at J to 1 base, leaving 2 bases not matched to a gene. The V gene's germline CDR1 is GTSNPN and CDR2 SVGIG (reference sequence). The CDR3 contains 15 residues. The CDR3 bases are TGTGCCTGGAGTGGACAGGGGGGGAGCAATCAGCCCCAGCATTTT. This encodes CAWSGQGGSNQPQHF.

The chain carries TRBV9 and TRBJ2-5; 7 nucleotides align to TRBD1. CDR1 and CDR2 (germline): SGDLS, YYNGEE. The V segment lost 1 base and the J segment 5 bases; nucleotides outside the gene matches: 8. The CDR3 runs to 15 residues. In nucleotides, the CDR3 is TGTGCCAGCAGCGTATTGACAGGGTTCCAGGAGACCCAGTACTTC. Translation: CASSVLTGFQETQYF.

J is TRBJ1-5 and V is TRBV18, with TRBD1 identical over 8 bases. The CDR3 loop spans 13 amino acids. Trimming removed 6 bases from V and 9 bases from J; junction bases left unmatched: 7. In germline, CDR1 is KGHSH, CDR2 LQKENI. The CDR3 coding sequence is TGTGCCAGCTCGTCGGACAGGGTTCGGCCCCAGCATTTT. Amino acids: CASSSDRVRPQHF.

The chain carries TRBV30 and TRBJ2-3; 8 nucleotides align to TRBD2. CDR3 size: 14 residues. Per germline, CDR1 GTSNPN and CDR2 SVGIG (reference sequence). V lost 2 bases and J lost 4; bases outside the gene matches: 5. CDR3 nucleotide sequence: TGTGCCTGGAGTTTGATAGCGGGATCAGATACGCAGTATTTT. Protein product: CAWSLIAGSDTQYF. The full variable domain, in which reference TRBV30 and TRBJ2-3 provide the parts outside the CDR3, is SQTIHQWPATLVQPVGSPLSLECTVEGTSNPNLYWYRQAAGRGLQLLFYSVGIGQISSEVPQNLSASRPQDRQFILSSKKLLLSDSGFYLCAWSLIAGSDTQYFGPGTRLTVL.

This chain links TRBV7-8 with TRBJ2-1, with TRBD2 matching over 8 bases. Germline-derived CDR1 and CDR2 are SGHVS and FQNEAQ. After removal of 0 bases from V and 1 base from J, the junction contained 8 bases not matched to a gene. The CDR3 length is 18 residues. The DNA for the CDR3 is TGTGCCAGCAGCTTAGCCGGGCTAGCGGGTAAATCCTACAATGAGCAGTTCTTC. Residues: CASSLAGLAGKSYNEQFF. Supplemented by reference TRBV7-8 and TRBJ2-1, the full variable domain reads GAGVSQSPRYKVAKRGQDVALRCDPISGHVSLFWYQQALGQGPEFLTYFQNEAQLDKSGLPSDRFFAERPEGSVSTLKIQRTQQEDSAVYLCASSLAGLAGKSYNEQFFGPGTRLTVL.